What follows are 27 T cell receptor beta chains derived from one specimen sequenced in a study of tumor and adjacent non-tumor tissue in lung cancer (dated by TCRdb to the late 2010s). RNA was isolated from bulk unsorted tissue, and RNA quality was assessed with a NanoDrop ND-1000 and an Agilent 2100. Distant non-tumor tissue taken more than 3 cm from the tumor edge was used as the normal lung sample. The library was produced with multiplex PCR. TCRdb records Illumina HiSeq 2500 as the sequencer. TCRbeta libraries were constructed through three rounds of nested PCR with primers (Table S4) according to protocols adapted from ARM-PCR. Using fastp trimming at Q25 and MiXCR clonotype assembly, TCRdb reanalyzed the public sequencing data and kept in-frame beta chains. Each CDR3 protein appears once, grouped with its most common genes and DNA. This sample lists roughly 44,000 distinct CDR3 sequences; roughly 60% were detected once. The leading ten clones occupy under 20% of the sample.

Source material: distant non-tumor lung tissue. These receptors originate from a woman in her thirties or forties with non-small cell lung cancer.

This clonotype was counted between two and nine times. This chain links TRBV18 with TRBJ1-4, with unresolved D. V lost 3 bases and J lost 8, with 7 bases in between. Germline loops: CDR1 KGHSH, CDR2 LQKENI. The CDR3 loop spans 12 amino acids. DNA for the CDR3: TGTGCCAGCTCACCGGCGAAGGAAAAACTGTTTTTT. Its translation is CASSPAKEKLFF.

This clonotype has a handful of counts. This chain uses TRBV20-1 with TRBJ2-1, with D perhaps assigned TRBD1 or TRBD2 (6 bases each). Germline values: CDR1 DFQATT, CDR2 SNEGSKA (reference sequence). The V and J ends lost 6 bases and 16 bases respectively, with 22 bases between them. CDR3 length equals 12 residues. The CDR3 region has the DNA TGCAGTGCCAGGAAACAGGGCGGGGATAGTTTCTTC. This sequence encodes CSARKQGGDSFF.

This clonotype was picked up many times. J is TRBJ2-7 and V is TRBV28, with D perhaps matching TRBD1 (5 bases). Trimming left V 6 bases short and J 1 base short, with 13 bases between. Germline CDR1 is MDHEN and CDR2 is SYDVKM. The CDR3 spans 14 residues. The chain's CDR3 is CASRVQGESYEQYF. CDR3 nucleotide sequence: TGTGCCAGCAGGGTCCAGGGTGAATCCTACGAGCAGTACTTC.

This clonotype was counted between two and nine times. One base away lies a much larger clone, so this may be a sequencing read error. This chain uses TRBV5-5 with TRBJ2-3; TRBD2 matches at 7 bases. Germline CDR1 SGHKS, CDR2 YYEKEE (reference sequence). There are 15 residues in the CDR3. The CDR3 region is CAGSLLLADTDTQYF. CDR3 DNA sequence: TGTGCCGGCAGCTTGCTGCTAGCGGACACAGATACGCAGTATTTT.

The rearrangement links TRBV25-1 to TRBJ2-7, with 9 bases that match TRBD2. The CDR3 sequence is 12 residues long. Germline CDR1 is MGHDK and CDR2 is SYGVNS. The CDR3 spells CNSSASGDEQYF. For the CDR3, the DNA is TGTAACAGCAGTGCTAGCGGGGACGAGCAGTACTTC.

This clonotype has ten or more counts. This sequence joins TRBV28 and TRBJ2-7; 15 positions match TRBD2. The CDR3 is 20 amino acids. Germline loops: CDR1 MDHEN, CDR2 SYDVKM. J lost 2 bases, V lost 6 bases, and 17 bases had no gene match. The CDR3 protein is CASSSLAGTSGGTTAYEQYF. The CDR3 coding sequence is TGTGCCAGCAGCTCGCTGGCAGGGACTAGCGGGGGGACTACGGCCTACGAGCAGTACTTC.

On this clonotype itself: It is likely a read error, because the conserved phenylalanine at the end of the CDR3 is missing. CDR3 in amino acids: CASSPGQATNEKLFL. CDR3 sequence (DNA): TGTGCCAGCAGTCCCGGACAGGCAACTAATGAAAAACTGTTTTTG. The chain employs TRBV28 and TRBJ1-4, with 7 bases identical to TRBD1. The length of the CDR3 is 15 residues. From germline, CDR1 is MDHEN and CDR2 SYDVKM. Trimming took 5 bases from V and 0 from J; bases not matched to a gene: 3.

Note on this clonotype: This may arise from a read error, as a much more abundant clone is one base away. V gene TRBV29-1 combines with J gene TRBJ2-5, with D unresolved. This CDR3 has 12 residues. Per germline, CDR1 SQVTM and CDR2 ANQGSEA. CDR3 sequence: CSVQEEWRTQYF. CDR3 DNA sequence: TGCAGCGTTCAAGAGGAGTGGAGGACCCAGTACTTC.

This clonotype showed up just once. One junction end disagrees with the germline gene, perhaps due to a read error. The rearrangement joins TRBV10-2 to TRBJ2-7, with D hard to call. Germline lookup yields CDR1 WSHSY and CDR2 SAAADI. The CDR3 covers 18 residues. The CDR3 coding sequence is TGCACCAGCAGTGACTTTCTAACCCCCGACGGGTTATCCTACGAGCAGTACTTC. Its translation is CTSSDFLTPDGLSYEQYF.

Ten or more counts support this clonotype. J is TRBJ2-2 and V is TRBV6-5, with D possibly being TRBD2 (6 bases). With 6 bases removed from V and 6 bases from J, the gap between germline ends came to 17 bases. CDR3 size: 15 residues. In germline, CDR1 is MNHEY, CDR2 SVGAGI. This chain's CDR3 is CASSRLERVPGELFF. Here the CDR3 DNA reads TGTGCCAGCAGCCGACTAGAGAGGGTGCCCGGGGAGCTGTTTTTT.

Remarks on this clonotype: Its ends do not fully match the called genes, so a read error is possible. The rearrangement uses TRBV28 and TRBJ1-4; 9 bases agree with TRBD1. CDR3 length equals 15 residues. Germline lookup yields CDR1 MDHEN and CDR2 SYDVKM. The CDR3, as DNA: TGTCCCAGCAGTTTGGGACAGGGCTCTAATGAAAAACTGTTTTTT. Amino acid sequence: CPSSLGQGSNEKLFF.

V gene TRBV6-2 or TRBV6-3 combines with J gene TRBJ2-7; 7 nucleotides align to TRBD1. CDR3 size: 16 residues. V shed 7 bases, J shed 4 bases, and the junction held 16 bases outside the gene matches. The germline V gene encodes CDR1 MNHEY and CDR2 SVGEGT. The CDR3 sequence: CASTFNSGTVTYEQYF. The CDR3 DNA reads TGTGCCAGCACCTTCAATTCAGGGACAGTGACTTACGAGCAGTACTTC.

As regards this clonotype: At one of its ends the junction is not consistent with the germline gene, which may arise from a read error. This rearrangement joins TRBV4-1 to TRBJ2-5; the D gene could be TRBD1 or TRBD2 (5 bases each). This CDR3 region has 15 residues. Germline V gives CDR1 MGHRA, CDR2 YSYEKL. CDR3 in amino acids: CAGSQDRDGVETQYF. Here the CDR3 DNA reads TGCGCCGGCAGTCAAGATCGGGACGGGGTCGAGACCCAGTACTTC.

This chain joins TRBV30 and TRBJ2-7; no firm D call. CDR3 length: 18 residues. V shed 5 bases and J shed 1 base, with 27 bases lying between them. CDR1 and CDR2 from the germline V gene are GTSNPN and SVGIG (reference sequence). The CDR3 sequence is CAWRSYHRASGKSYEQYF. CDR3 bases: TGTGCCTGGCGCTCTTACCACCGGGCTAGTGGCAAATCCTACGAGCAGTACTTC. The full variable domain, in which reference TRBV30 and TRBJ2-7 provide the parts outside the CDR3, is SQTIHQWPATLVQPVGSPLSLECTVEGTSNPNLYWYRQAAGRGLQLLFYSVGIGQISSEVPQNLSASRPQDRQFILSSKKLLLSDSGFYLCAWRSYHRASGKSYEQYFGPGTRLTVT.

As for this clonotype: One end of the junction does not line up with germline, which may come from a read error. The gene calls are TRBV6-5 and TRBJ2-2; D is perhaps TRBD1 or TRBD2 (5 bases each). The CDR3 spans 15 residues. The V gene's germline CDR1 is MNHEY and CDR2 SVGAGI. CDR3 region: CASGTGDSNTRELFF. The CDR3 coding sequence is TGTGCCAGCGGGACCGGCGACTCGAACACCCGGGAGCTGTTTTTT.

This chain links TRBV12-3 or TRBV12-4 with TRBJ2-3; TRBD1 aligns across 9 bases. The J call may be in error: the DNA end matches TRBJ1-5 better. The CDR3 consists of 14 residues. DNA for the CDR3: TGTGCCAGCAGGAGGGACAGGGACGGAGATATGCAGCATTTT. The encoded protein is CASRRDRDGDMQHF.

The chain is built from TRBV6-1 and TRBJ2-1; D not certain. The V and J ends lost 5 bases and 12 bases respectively, with 17 bases between them. CDR1 MNHNS and CDR2 SASEGT come from the germline V gene. The CDR3 totals 13 residues. This chain's CDR3 is CASSWTGYGGQFF. In DNA form, the CDR3 reads TGTGCCAGCAGTTGGACCGGATATGGTGGGCAGTTCTTC.

In regard to this clonotype: As the CDR3 is not closed by the conserved phenylalanine or tryptophan, this likely results from a read error. No DNA is shown, since the ends of the CDR3 on it are uncertain; the CDR3 is the one TCRdb lists. The CDR3 spells CAGSGTFEQSS. The chain recombines TRBV6-1 with TRBJ2-1. The CDR3 is 11 residues long, ends included. Germline loops: CDR1 MNHNS, CDR2 SASEGT.

About this clonotype: Being one base from a much bigger clone, this may be a read error. The rearrangement joins TRBV7-8 to TRBJ2-2; 10 nucleotides align to TRBD2. Germline CDR1 and CDR2: SGHVS and FQNEAQ. The CDR3 totals 16 residues. CDR3 in DNA: TGTGCCAGCAGCAGCGGGAGGGGGGCGAGCACCGTGGAGCTGTTTTTT. This gives the protein CASSSGRGASTVELFF. Full variable domain (remainder filled in from reference TRBV7-8 and TRBJ2-2): GAGVSQSPRYKVAKRGQDVALRCDPISGHVSLFWYQQALGQGPEFLTYFQNEAQLDKSGLPSDRFFAERPEGSVSTLKIQRTQQEDSAVYLCASSSGRGASTVELFFGEGSRLTVL.

Concerning this clonotype itself: The junction does not match germline at one end; this may be a read error. V gene TRBV11-2 combines with J gene TRBJ2-1; D not resolved. Germline V CDR1 and CDR2: SGHAT, FQNNGV. CDR3 length: 16 residues. In DNA, the CDR3 is TGTGCCAGCTGCTTAGGGCCACTAACGGTTCGCAATGAGCAGTTCTTC. It translates to CASCLGPLTVRNEQFF.

Note on this clonotype: At one of its ends the junction is not consistent with the germline gene, which may arise from a read error. J is TRBJ2-7 and V is TRBV11-2; D gene ambiguous. The CDR3 covers 14 residues. Germline-derived CDR1 and CDR2 are SGHAT and FQNNGV. In DNA, the CDR3 is TGTGCCGGCAGCTTAGTCTCGAACTCCTACGAGCGGTACTTC. This codes for CAGSLVSNSYERYF.

In this sample, this clonotype turned up a few times. A much larger clone lies one base from this, so it may be a read error. The chain uses TRBV24-1 and TRBJ2-1; a weak D match, TRBD2 (6 bases). Trimming stripped 3 bases from V and 6 bases from J, with 14 bases between. Germline CDR1 and CDR2: KGHDR and SFDVKD. The length of the CDR3 is 15 residues. The CDR3 here is CATSDIEGGVNEQFF. Written as DNA, the CDR3 is TGTGCCACCAGTGATATTGAGGGAGGAGTCAATGAGCAGTTCTTC.

Details on this clonotype: Since the CDR3 does not end with the conserved phenylalanine or tryptophan, this likely comes from a read error. The V and J genes are TRBV6-5 and TRBJ2-2; 8 bases fit TRBD1. There are 13 residues in the CDR3. Looked up from germline, CDR1 is MNHEY and CDR2 is SVGAGI. The CDR3 region has the DNA TGTGCCAGCAAGACAGGGGACACCGTGGAGCTGTTTTCT. Its protein product is CASKTGDTVELFS.

Remarks on this clonotype: The junction departs from the called germline gene at one end, perhaps through a read error. The chain couples TRBV14 to TRBJ2-1; TRBD1 aligns across 7 bases. Germline V lookup: CDR1 SGHDN, CDR2 FVKESK. This CDR3 is built from 14 residues. The CDR3 protein is CVSSPGQPYNEQFF. For the CDR3, the DNA is TGTGTCAGCAGCCCGGGACAGCCCTACAATGAGCAGTTCTTC.

The chain has TRBV7-9 and TRBJ2-3; 8 nucleotides agree with TRBD2. The germline V gene has CDR1 SEHNR and CDR2 FQNEAQ (reference sequence). This CDR3 comprises 15 residues. V shed 3 bases, J shed 6 bases, and the junction held 8 bases outside the gene matches. Here the CDR3 reads CASSFPTSAGDTQYF. In DNA form, the CDR3 reads TGTGCCAGCAGCTTCCCGACTAGCGCAGGGGATACGCAGTATTTT.

In this sample, this clonotype turned up a few times. This could be a read error, since a much larger clone is one nucleotide away. The chain couples TRBV20-1 to TRBJ1-5; 8 nucleotides agree with TRBD1. Per germline, CDR1 DFQATT and CDR2 SNEGSKA (reference sequence). This CDR3 contains 13 residues. DNA of the CDR3: TGCAGTGTTAGACAGGGGATGGGTCAGCCCCAGCATTTT. Translated, it gives CSVRQGMGQPQHF.

The chain recombines TRBV20-1 with TRBJ2-1; 10 nucleotides agree with TRBD2. CDR1 and CDR2 from the germline V gene are DFQATT and SNEGSKA (reference sequence). The V gene end was trimmed by 4 bases and the J gene end by 7 bases; junction bases not matched to a gene: 10. This CDR3 spans 15 amino acids. The CDR3 sequence is CSAIPLAGVRNEQFF. The DNA of the CDR3 is TGCAGTGCTATCCCCCTAGCGGGAGTTCGGAATGAGCAGTTCTTC.